The text below deals with one TCR beta chain. V was cut by 1 base and J by 8 bases, with 4 bases left in between. The CDR3 contains 11 residues. Germline V gives CDR1 LGHDT, CDR2 YNNKEL (reference sequence). The method was immunoSEQ multiplex PCR; TCRdb's version includes in-frame clones alone and lacks a portion of them. The sample consists of about 190,000 clones, around 89% of them appearing once. This sample is drawn from a study of blood T cell repertoires in COVID-19. The clonotype originates from a woman under 40 with acute or convalescent COVID-19. The sequenced sample was peripheral blood. The chain is built from TRBV3-1 (or the pseudogene TRBV3-2) and TRBJ2-3, with D uncertain. CDR3 protein: CASSQASTQYF. DNA of the CDR3: TGTGCCAGCAGCCAAGCCTCTACGCAGTATTTT.